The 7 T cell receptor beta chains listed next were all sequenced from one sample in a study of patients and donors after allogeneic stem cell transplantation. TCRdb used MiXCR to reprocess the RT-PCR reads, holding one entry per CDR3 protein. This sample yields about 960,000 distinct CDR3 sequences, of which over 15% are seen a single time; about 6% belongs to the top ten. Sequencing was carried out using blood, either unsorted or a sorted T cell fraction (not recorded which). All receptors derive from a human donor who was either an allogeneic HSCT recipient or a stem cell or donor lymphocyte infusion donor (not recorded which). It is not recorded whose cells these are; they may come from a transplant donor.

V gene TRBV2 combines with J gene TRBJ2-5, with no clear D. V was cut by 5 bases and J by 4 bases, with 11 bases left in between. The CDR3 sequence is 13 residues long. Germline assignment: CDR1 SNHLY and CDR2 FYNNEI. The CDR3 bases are TGTGCCAGCAGTAAGGATAGGCCAGAGACCCAGTACTTC. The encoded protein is CASSKDRPETQYF.

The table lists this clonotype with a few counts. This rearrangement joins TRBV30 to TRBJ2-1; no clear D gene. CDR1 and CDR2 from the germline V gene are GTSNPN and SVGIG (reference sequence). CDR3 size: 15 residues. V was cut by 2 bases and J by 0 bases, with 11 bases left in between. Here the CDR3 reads CAWSKIPSSYNEQFF. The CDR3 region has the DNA TGTGCCTGGAGTAAAATTCCGAGCTCCTACAATGAGCAGTTCTTC.

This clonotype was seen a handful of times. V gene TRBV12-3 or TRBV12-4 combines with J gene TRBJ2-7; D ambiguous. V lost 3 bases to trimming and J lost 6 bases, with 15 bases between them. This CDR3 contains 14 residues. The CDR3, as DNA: TGTGCCAGCAGTTTTCTGGCCAGGCCCCGCGAGCAGTACTTC. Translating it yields CASSFLARPREQYF.

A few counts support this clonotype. CDR3 sequence (DNA): TGTGCCAGCAGCTTAAATAACGTCAGGGTGCCCTCTGGGGCCAACGTCCTGACTTTC. Translation: CASSLNNVRVPSGANVLTF. The V call is TRBV7-8, the J call TRBJ2-6, with a weak D call TRBD1 (5 bases). Germline V CDR1 and CDR2: SGHVS, FQNEAQ. This CDR3 spans 19 amino acids. V was shortened by 2 bases and J by 0 bases, with 17 bases between the two germline ends.

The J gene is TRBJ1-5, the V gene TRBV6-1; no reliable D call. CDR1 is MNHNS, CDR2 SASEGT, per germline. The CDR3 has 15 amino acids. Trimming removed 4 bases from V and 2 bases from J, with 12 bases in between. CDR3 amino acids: CASSASSWGNQPQHF. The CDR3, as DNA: TGTGCCAGCAGTGCTTCCTCCTGGGGCAATCAGCCCCAGCATTTT.

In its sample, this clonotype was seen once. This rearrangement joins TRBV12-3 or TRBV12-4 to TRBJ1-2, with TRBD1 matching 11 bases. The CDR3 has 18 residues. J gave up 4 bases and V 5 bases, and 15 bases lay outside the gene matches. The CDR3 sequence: CASSPSLWTGGGGYGYTF. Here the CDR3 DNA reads TGTGCCAGCAGTCCGTCTTTGTGGACAGGGGGCGGAGGCTATGGCTACACCTTC.

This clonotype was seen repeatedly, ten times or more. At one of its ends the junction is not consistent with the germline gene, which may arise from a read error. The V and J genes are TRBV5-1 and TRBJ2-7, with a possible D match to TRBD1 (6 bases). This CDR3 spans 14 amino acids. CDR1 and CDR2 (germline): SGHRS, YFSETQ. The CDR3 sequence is CASSLRDTSYEQYF. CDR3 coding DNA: TGTGCCAGCAGCTTGAGGGACACCTCCTACGAGCAGTACTTC.